The 30 T cell receptor beta chains presented below share a single source sample, sequenced in a study of T cell responses to AZD1222 COVID-19 vaccine. The repertoire was sequenced with immunoSEQ multiplex PCR; TCRdb's copy has only in-frame clones and lacks some. The table lists some 140,000 clones, approximately 95% of them singletons, with 6.5% to 8% in the top ten. The input for sequencing was peripheral blood, taken 28 days after the second AZD1222 dose. These receptors came from an adult who received the AZD1222 COVID-19 vaccine.

This clone was seen only once. V is TRBV2 and J is TRBJ1-5; D gene ambiguous. CDR3 length: 15 amino acids. Per germline, CDR1 SNHLY and CDR2 FYNNEI. V lost 6 bases and J 6 bases, leaving 18 bases between the germline ends. The chain's CDR3 is CASRMDGAWSQPQHF. The CDR3 DNA sequence: TGTGCCAGCAGGATGGACGGTGCCTGGAGTCAGCCCCAGCATTTT.

The chain links TRBV6-5 to TRBJ1-5, with D perhaps matching TRBD1 (5 bases). Germline V gene data show CDR1 as MNHEY and CDR2 as SVGAGI. Between the trimmed V and J ends, which lost 6 bases and 6 bases, there was a span of 15 bases. The CDR3 spans 14 residues. The CDR3 coding sequence is TGTGCCAGCAGCCACGGGGGGGGACTTCAGCCCCAGCATTTT. This gives the protein CASSHGGGLQPQHF.

This chain links TRBV3-1 (or the pseudogene TRBV3-2) with TRBJ1-5, with D hard to call. The CDR3 spans 13 residues. Trimming removed 1 base at V and 6 bases at J, with 7 bases between. Germline V CDR1 and CDR2: LGHDT, YNNKEL (reference sequence). The CDR3: CASSQGSRQPQHF. The CDR3 nucleotides read TGTGCCAGCAGCCAAGGTTCTCGTCAGCCCCAGCATTTT.

A single count supports this clone. J is TRBJ1-2 and V is TRBV7-3, with 8 nucleotides matching TRBD1. The CDR3 length is 15 residues. After removal of 5 bases from V and 4 bases from J, the junction contained 9 bases not matched to a gene. In germline, CDR1 is SGHTA, CDR2 FQGTGA. For the CDR3, the DNA is TGTGCCAGCAGCCCCGGACAGGGCGGGAGCTATGGCTACACCTTC. Amino acid sequence: CASSPGQGGSYGYTF.

The CDR3 coding sequence is TGCGCCAGCAGCTTGGCTGAAGTCTATGGCTACACCTTC. This encodes CASSLAEVYGYTF. J is TRBJ1-2 and V is TRBV5-1; no reliable D call. Trimming took off 0 bases at V and 4 bases at J, with 7 bases between the two ends. CDR1 is SGHRS and CDR2 is YFSETQ in the germline V gene. This CDR3 region has 13 residues.

V gene TRBV9 combines with J gene TRBJ2-5; D possibly corresponds to TRBD2 (5 bases). Germline lookup yields CDR1 SGDLS and CDR2 YYNGEE. Trimming shortened V by 0 bases and J by 5 bases, and 14 bases separated the two germline ends. This CDR3 contains 15 residues. The CDR3 sequence is CASSVEGRGMETQYF. The CDR3 DNA reads TGTGCCAGCAGCGTAGAAGGGAGAGGTATGGAGACCCAGTACTTC.

CDR3 sequence (DNA): TGTGCCTGGAATGGAAAGGGGGGCAGTCAGCCCCAGCATTTT. Translation: CAWNGKGGSQPQHF. The chain carries TRBV30 and TRBJ1-5; possibly TRBD1 for D (6 bases). CDR1 GTSNPN and CDR2 SVGIG come from the germline V gene (reference sequence). The CDR3 has 14 residues. V shed 4 bases and J shed 6 bases, with 16 bases lying between them.

This CDR3 is CASSLPGDYGYTF. Here the CDR3 DNA reads TGTGCCAGCAGCTTACCAGGGGATTATGGCTACACCTTC. This chain links TRBV11-3 with TRBJ1-2; TRBD1 might be the D (6 bases). Between the trimmed V and J ends, which lost 2 bases and 5 bases, there was a span of 9 bases. Germline-derived CDR1 and CDR2 are SGHNT and YENEEA. The CDR3 runs to 13 residues.

This chain uses TRBV5-1 with TRBJ1-5; 7 bases are shared with TRBD1. The CDR3 extends over 14 amino acids. Germline values: CDR1 SGHRS, CDR2 YFSETQ. Trimming cost V 4 bases and J 2 bases; bases outside gene matches: 3. The DNA for the CDR3 is TGCGCCAGCAGCCCAGGGGGGGGCAATCAGCCCCAGCATTTT. It codes for CASSPGGGNQPQHF.

The V call is TRBV7-2, the J call TRBJ2-3; D gene ambiguous. Germline CDR1 SGHTA, CDR2 FQGNSA. CDR3 length: 13 amino acids. The ends were cut back, 1 base at V and 6 bases at J, with 8 bases in the middle. The CDR3 protein is CASSLVLRDTQYF. CDR3 nucleotide sequence: TGTGCCAGCAGCTTAGTTTTGAGGGATACGCAGTATTTT.

As regards this clone: Germline and junction disagree at one end, which may indicate a read error. The rearrangement joins TRBV7-7 to TRBJ1-2, with D perhaps TRBD1 (6 bases). The CDR3 extends over 17 amino acids. Germline V gene sequence: CDR1 SSHAT, CDR2 FNYEAQ (reference sequence). DNA of the CDR3: TGTGCTAGCAGCCCCAAGGCCACAGGGAACTATAACTATGGCTACACCTTC. Encoded protein: CASSPKATGNYNYGYTF.

The rearrangement links TRBV30 to TRBJ1-1, with a weak D call TRBD1 (5 bases). V gave up 2 bases and J gave up 1 base, with 14 bases separating them. The CDR3 has 15 residues. CDR1 is GTSNPN, CDR2 SVGIG, per germline (reference sequence). The CDR3 coding sequence is TGTGCCTGGAGTAAACCTGGGGGGGGGAACACTGAAGCTTTCTTT. Translated: CAWSKPGGGNTEAFF.

The chain links TRBV4-3 to TRBJ2-2; perhaps TRBD2 as D (6 bases). The CDR3 is made up of 16 amino acids. CDR1 and CDR2 from the germline V gene are LGHNA and YSLEER. Trimming took off 1 base at V and 3 bases at J, with 12 bases between the two ends. CDR3 nucleotide sequence: TGCGCCAGCAGCCAAGTCGGGGGTGAGGACACCGGGGAGCTGTTTTTT. It translates to CASSQVGGEDTGELFF.

The V gene is TRBV18, the J gene TRBJ1-5; a weak D match, TRBD1 (5 bases). Germline loops: CDR1 KGHSH, CDR2 LQKENI. V lost 4 bases and J lost 4, with 8 bases in between. The CDR3 consists of 13 residues. Here the CDR3 reads CASSQQGNQPQHF. The CDR3 region has the DNA TGTGCCAGCTCACAGCAGGGTAATCAGCCCCAGCATTTT.

The chain links TRBV5-8 to TRBJ1-1; the D is unclear. V was clipped by 2 bases and J by 1 base, with 6 bases between them. This CDR3 is 13 amino acids long. Germline-derived CDR1 and CDR2 are SGHTS and YDEGEE. The CDR3 DNA is TGTGCCAGCAGCTTTTCCGGGAACACTGAAGCTTTCTTT. Amino acids: CASSFSGNTEAFF.

The J gene is TRBJ1-2, the V gene TRBV9; D unresolved. Germline V gene sequence: CDR1 SGDLS, CDR2 YYNGEE. This CDR3 contains 12 residues. Trimming left V 4 bases short and J 4 bases short, with 8 bases between. The CDR3 DNA is TGTGCCAGCAGCCCGGTTAGCTATGGCTACACCTTC. This gives the protein CASSPVSYGYTF.

V gene TRBV12-5 combines with J gene TRBJ2-2, with 9 bases that match TRBD1. Germline V gene data show CDR1 as LGHNT and CDR2 as FRNRAP. The CDR3 extends over 16 amino acids. V shed 6 bases and J 4 bases; nucleotides not matched to a gene: 9. The CDR3 coding sequence is TGTGCTAGTGGCCAGATGACAGGGGGGCTCACCGGGGAGCTGTTTTTT. Protein sequence: CASGQMTGGLTGELFF.

This chain joins TRBV5-4 and TRBJ1-1; D is possibly TRBD1 (6 bases). Germline lookup yields CDR1 SGHNT and CDR2 YYREEE (reference sequence). V lost 0 bases and J lost 6, with 12 bases in between. The CDR3 has 14 amino acids. The CDR3 DNA reads as TGTGCCAGCAGCTTGGACGGGGGGGCCGCTGAAGCTTTCTTT. It encodes CASSLDGGAAEAFF.

The chain joins TRBV6-5 to TRBJ2-7; D call uncertain. Germline assignment: CDR1 MNHEY and CDR2 SVGAGI. This CDR3 contains 12 residues. Trimming removed 8 bases at V and 2 bases at J, with 10 bases between. In DNA form, the CDR3 reads TGTGCCAGCCTCGAGCCCACCTACGAGCAGTACTTC. Translation gives CASLEPTYEQYF.

The V call is TRBV7-9, the J call TRBJ1-2, with a weak D call TRBD1 (5 bases). The ends were cut back, 1 base at V and 3 bases at J, with 15 bases in the middle. CDR3 length: 16 residues. Looked up from germline, CDR1 is SEHNR and CDR2 is FQNEAQ (reference sequence). In DNA, the CDR3 is TGTGCCAGCAGCTTAGGGGGGGGAAACGCCTACTATGGCTACACCTTC. Its translation: CASSLGGGNAYYGYTF.

The chain carries TRBV7-2 and TRBJ1-1; D is unresolved. In germline, CDR1 is SGHTA, CDR2 FQGNSA. This CDR3 region has 15 residues. V shed 1 base and J shed 9 bases, with 18 bases lying between them. CDR3 DNA: TGTGCCAGCAGCTTAGGGACGGCTCGCGACCTTCAAGCTTTCTTT. Translation: CASSLGTARDLQAFF.

V and J are TRBV7-2 and TRBJ1-2, with no clear D. Germline CDR1 is SGHTA and CDR2 is FQGNSA. V gave up 4 bases and J gave up 4 bases, with 10 bases separating them. The CDR3 has 13 residues. DNA for the CDR3: TGTGCCAGCAGCTCTACAGACGGCTATGGCTACACCTTC. Encoded protein: CASSSTDGYGYTF.

The gene calls are TRBV5-1 and TRBJ2-7, with D tentatively TRBD1 (5 bases). V lost 2 bases to trimming and J lost 4 bases, with 10 bases between them. The CDR3 has 13 amino acids. Germline V CDR1 and CDR2: SGHRS, YFSETQ. The DNA for the CDR3 is TGCGCCAGCAGCTTCGACAGATTTTACGAGCAGTACTTC. Translating gives CASSFDRFYEQYF.

This clone was seen just once. The J gene is TRBJ1-2, the V gene TRBV20-1; D is unclear. V was trimmed by 3 bases and J by 7 bases, leaving 9 bases between them. This CDR3 comprises 11 residues. Germline-derived CDR1 and CDR2 are DFQATT and SNEGSKA (reference sequence). CDR3 nucleotide sequence: TGCAGTGCTAGGGCACAGACTGGCTACACCTTC. This gives the protein CSARAQTGYTF.

The rearrangement links TRBV2 to TRBJ2-1; D ambiguous. Germline V lookup: CDR1 SNHLY, CDR2 FYNNEI. This CDR3 is 15 amino acids long. Deletions cut 3 bases from V and 6 bases from J, with 15 bases between. Here the CDR3 reads CASSDSPGYGNEQFF. In DNA form, the CDR3 reads TGTGCCAGCAGTGACTCCCCCGGGTACGGCAATGAGCAGTTCTTC.

This chain links TRBV19 with TRBJ2-3; a possible D gene is TRBD1 (6 bases). The CDR3 totals 16 residues. V was shortened by 0 bases and J by 2 bases, with 12 bases between the two germline ends. Per germline, CDR1 LNHDA and CDR2 SQIVND (reference sequence). The CDR3 sequence: CASSIDYRAITDTQYF. CDR3 DNA: TGTGCCAGTAGTATAGATTACAGGGCCATCACAGATACGCAGTATTTT.

The chain combines TRBV6-1 with TRBJ2-6; D possibly corresponds to TRBD1 (5 bases). Deletions cut 3 bases from V and 0 bases from J, with 6 bases between. Per germline, CDR1 MNHNS and CDR2 SASEGT. The CDR3 has 15 residues. The CDR3 spells CASSDRASGANVLTF. The CDR3 DNA follows: TGTGCCAGCAGTGACAGGGCCTCTGGGGCCAACGTCCTGACTTTC.

The chain uses TRBV3-1 (or the pseudogene TRBV3-2) and TRBJ1-2, with D perhaps TRBD1 (5 bases). Germline CDR1 and CDR2: LGHDT and YNNKEL (reference sequence). Trimming took off 3 bases at V and 7 bases at J, with 9 bases between the two ends. This CDR3 has 12 residues. The CDR3 region is CASSQPGTGYTF. Here the CDR3 DNA reads TGTGCCAGCAGCCAGCCAGGGACTGGCTACACCTTC.

The J gene is TRBJ1-4, the V gene TRBV5-1; no clear D. Trimming stripped 0 bases from V and 4 bases from J, with 4 bases between. The germline gives CDR1 SGHRS, CDR2 YFSETQ. The CDR3 totals 13 residues. CDR3 sequence reads: CASSLGINEKLFF. In DNA, the CDR3 is TGCGCCAGCAGCTTGGGGATTAATGAAAAACTGTTTTTT.

The chain combines TRBV19 with TRBJ1-5; maybe TRBD1 (5 bases). The CDR3 totals 17 residues. Trimming took 2 bases from V and 0 from J, leaving 14 bases between them. CDR1 and CDR2 (germline): LNHDA, SQIVND (reference sequence). The CDR3 DNA reads as TGTGCCAGTAGTATAAAACGGGGCTCCTATAGCAATCAGCCCCAGCATTTT. Encoded protein: CASSIKRGSYSNQPQHF.